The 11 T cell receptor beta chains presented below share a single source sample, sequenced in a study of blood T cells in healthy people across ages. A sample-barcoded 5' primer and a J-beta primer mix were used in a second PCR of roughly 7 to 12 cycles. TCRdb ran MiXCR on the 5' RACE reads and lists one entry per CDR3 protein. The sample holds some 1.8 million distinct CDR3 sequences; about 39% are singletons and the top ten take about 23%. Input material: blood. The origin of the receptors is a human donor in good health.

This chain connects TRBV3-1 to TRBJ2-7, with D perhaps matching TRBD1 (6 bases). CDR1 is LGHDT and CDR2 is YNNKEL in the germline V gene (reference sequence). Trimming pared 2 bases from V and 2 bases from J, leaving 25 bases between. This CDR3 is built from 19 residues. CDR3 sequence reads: CASSQFLPAGDTRAYEQYF. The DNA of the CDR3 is TGTGCCAGCAGCCAATTTTTGCCGGCAGGGGATACTAGGGCCTACGAGCAGTACTTC.

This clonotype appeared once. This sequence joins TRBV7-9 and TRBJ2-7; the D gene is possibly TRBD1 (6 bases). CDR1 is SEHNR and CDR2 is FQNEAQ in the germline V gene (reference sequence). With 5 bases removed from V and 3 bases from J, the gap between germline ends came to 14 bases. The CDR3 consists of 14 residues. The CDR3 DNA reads TGTGCCAGCAGCCCCCGGACAGTGATCTACGAGCAGTACTTC. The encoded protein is CASSPRTVIYEQYF.

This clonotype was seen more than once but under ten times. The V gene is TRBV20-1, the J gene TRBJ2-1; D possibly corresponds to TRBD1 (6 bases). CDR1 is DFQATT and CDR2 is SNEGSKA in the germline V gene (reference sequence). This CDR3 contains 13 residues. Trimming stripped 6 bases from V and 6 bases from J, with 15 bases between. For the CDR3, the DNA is TGCAGTGCAGCAGGACAGAACCTCAATGAGCAGTTCTTC. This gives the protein CSAAGQNLNEQFF.

The DNA for the CDR3 is TGCAGTGCCAATCTAGGTGTAAGCGGGGGGATCGAGCAGTACTTC. Protein product: CSANLGVSGGIEQYF. The chain carries TRBV20-1 and TRBJ2-7, with 9 bases fitting TRBD2. Germline V gene lookup returns CDR1 DFQATT and CDR2 SNEGSKA (reference sequence). The CDR3 totals 15 residues. Trimming at V came to 6 bases and at J to 6 bases, leaving 15 bases not matched to a gene.

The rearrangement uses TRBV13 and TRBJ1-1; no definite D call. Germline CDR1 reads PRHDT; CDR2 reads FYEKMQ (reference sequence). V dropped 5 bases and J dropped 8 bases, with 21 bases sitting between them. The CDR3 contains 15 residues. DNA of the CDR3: TGTGCCAGCAGCCCTGGACCCGGGTCACCTCCAGAAGCTTTCTTT. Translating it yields CASSPGPGSPPEAFF.

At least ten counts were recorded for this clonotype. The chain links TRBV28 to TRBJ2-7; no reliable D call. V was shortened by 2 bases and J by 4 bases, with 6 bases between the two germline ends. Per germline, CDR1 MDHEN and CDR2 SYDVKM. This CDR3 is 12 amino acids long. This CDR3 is CASSLSYYEQYF. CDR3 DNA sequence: TGTGCCAGCAGTTTAAGCTATTACGAGCAGTACTTC.

The CDR3 nucleotides read TGTGCCATCAGTTACGACGGTCCGGGCTACACCTTC. Translation: CAISYDGPGYTF. The chain is built from TRBV10-3 and TRBJ1-2, with D uncertain. In germline, CDR1 is ENHRY, CDR2 SYGVKD. The CDR3 has 12 residues. With 5 bases removed from V and 8 bases from J, the gap between germline ends came to 12 bases.

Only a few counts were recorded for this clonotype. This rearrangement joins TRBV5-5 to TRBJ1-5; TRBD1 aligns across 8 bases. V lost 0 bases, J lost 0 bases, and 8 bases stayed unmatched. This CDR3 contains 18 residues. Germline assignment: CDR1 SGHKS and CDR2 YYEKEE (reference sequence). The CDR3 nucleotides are TGTGCCAGCAGCTTGGCCCCAGGGGGCAGGGGTAGCAATCAGCCCCAGCATTTT. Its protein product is CASSLAPGGRGSNQPQHF.

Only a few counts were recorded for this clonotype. This chain's CDR3 is CASPKGRDEQFF. CDR3 sequence (DNA): TGTGCCAGCCCCAAAGGTAGGGATGAGCAGTTCTTC. The chain recombines TRBV21-1 with TRBJ2-1. TRBV21-1 is tagged as a pseudogene. The CDR3 runs to 12 residues.

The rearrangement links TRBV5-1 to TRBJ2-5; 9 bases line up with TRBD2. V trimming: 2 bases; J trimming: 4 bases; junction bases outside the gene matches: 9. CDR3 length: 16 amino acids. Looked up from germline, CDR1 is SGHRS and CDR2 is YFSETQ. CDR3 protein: CASSFGSGGFGETQYF. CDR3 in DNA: TGCGCCAGCAGCTTTGGTAGCGGGGGATTTGGAGAGACCCAGTACTTC. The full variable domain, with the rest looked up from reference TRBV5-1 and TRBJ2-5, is KAGVTQTPRYLIKTRGQQVTLSCSPISGHRSVSWYQQTPGQGLQFLFEYFSETQRNKGNFPGRFSGRQFSNSRSEMNVSTLELGDSALYLCASSFGSGGFGETQYFGPGTRLLVL.

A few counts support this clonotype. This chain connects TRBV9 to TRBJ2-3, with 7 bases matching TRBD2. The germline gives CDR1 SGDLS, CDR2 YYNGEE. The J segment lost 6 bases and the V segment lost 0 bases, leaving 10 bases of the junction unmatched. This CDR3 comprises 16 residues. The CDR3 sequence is CASSVAPSGVMDTQYF. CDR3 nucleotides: TGTGCCAGCAGCGTAGCTCCCAGCGGGGTAATGGATACGCAGTATTTT. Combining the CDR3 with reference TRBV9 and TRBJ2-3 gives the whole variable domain DSGVTQTPKHLITATGQRVTLRCSPRSGDLSVYWYQQSLDQGLQFLIQYYNGEERAKGNILERFSAQQFPDLHSELNLSSLELGDSALYFCASSVAPSGVMDTQYFGPGTRLTVL.